The rows below give T cell receptor beta chains drawn from one sample of a study of shared clonotypes between healthy human individuals. Here immunoSEQ multiplex PCR was the method, and the copy in TCRdb shows in-frame clones only, minus some. The table shows about 730,000 clones, with approximately 77% occurring only once. Sequencing was done on a sample of memory CD4+ T cells sorted from blood. These TCRs come from a woman aged 25-40 years in good health. CDR3s include the opening cysteine and the closing phenylalanine or tryptophan. A D gene is named only where the DNA matches it firmly.

j_call | v_call | d_call | cdr3_nt | cdr3_aa
TRBJ2-7 | TRBV5-1 | TRBD1 | TGCGCCAGCAGCTTGAGGGGTCCGGGACAGACCTTGGAGCAGTACTTC | CASSLRGPGQTLEQYF
TRBJ2-3 | TRBV7-9 | - | TGTGCCAGCAGCTCCTCCGCGCAGTATTTT | CASSSSAQYF
TRBJ1-2 | TRBV19 | - | TGTGCCAGTAGTATGCCCGGGACGTATAACTATGGCTACACCTTC | CASSMPGTYNYGYTF
TRBJ2-7 | TRBV7-9 | TRBD1 | TGTGCCAGCAGCCTCCTGACAGGGTTCGAGCAGTACTTC | CASSLLTGFEQYF
TRBJ2-7 | TRBV11-2 | TRBD2 | TGTGCCAGCAGCTTACAGCGGGAGCGCTCCTACGAGCAGTACTTC | CASSLQRERSYEQYF
TRBJ2-1 | TRBV6-5 | - | TGTGCCAGCAGTTTTAGACCGCTTGGCTCCTACAATGAGCAGTTCTTC | CASSFRPLGSYNEQFF
TRBJ2-3 | TRBV25-1 | TRBD2 | TGTGCCAGCAGCGACCCCGGGGGGTCCGGCACAGATACGCAGTATTTT | CASSDPGGSGTDTQYF
TRBJ2-3 | TRBV4-2 | TRBD2 | TGTGCCAGCAGCCAGAGGACTAGCGGGAAAAGCACAGATACGCAGTATTTT | CASSQRTSGKSTDTQYF
TRBJ1-5 | TRBV4-1 | - | TGCGCCAGCAGCCAAGACCAGGGCAATCAGCCCCAGCATTTT | CASSQDQGNQPQHF
TRBJ2-6 | TRBV27 | - | TGTGCCAGCAGGCCATCTGGGGCCAACGTCCTGACTTTC | CASRPSGANVLTF
TRBJ1-3 | TRBV6-6 | TRBD1 | TGTGCCAGCGGAAACCAGGGGGCTCGGAACACCATATATTTT | CASGNQGARNTIYF
TRBJ2-7 | TRBV6-1 | - | TGTGCCAGCAGGAGGAACAAGTACGAGCAGTACTTC | CASRRNKYEQYF
TRBJ2-7 | TRBV7-6 | - | TGTGCCAGCTCCTCCCCGTCCGGGACCCGCGAGCAGTACTTC | CASSSPSGTREQYF
TRBJ2-1 | TRBV5-3 | TRBD2 | TGTGCCAGAAGCCCAACCCCCTCTAGCGGGAGCAACAATGAGCAGTTCTTC | CARSPTPSSGSNNEQFF
TRBJ2-3 | TRBV28 | TRBD2 | TGTGCCATCAGCAAATCTAGCGGGAGCTCAGATACGCAGTATTTT | CAISKSSGSSDTQYF